The rows below give T cell receptor beta chains drawn from one sample of a study of monozygotic twins with inflammatory bowel disease. Reanalyzing the 5' RACE reads, TCRdb keeps one entry per CDR3 protein, without DNA. This sample's clone table lists approximately 400,000 distinct CDR3 sequences. Sequencing was carried out using blood. Receptors were obtained from a human donor with ulcerative colitis or Crohn's disease, or a healthy co-twin of an affected twin (not recorded which). Each CDR3 is given with its conserved first and last residue.

v_gene	j_gene	CDR3aa
TRBV25-1	TRBJ2-7	CASSEWGHGSSYEQYF
TRBV5-6	TRBJ1-1	CASSLGVGAEAFF
TRBV6-1	TRBJ1-5	CASSLAGPRSNQPQHF
TRBV24-1	TRBJ2-3	CATSEAFLTDTQYF
TRBV9	TRBJ2-7	CASSVGGRLYEQYF
TRBV10-3	TRBJ2-7	CAIREREPFDEQYF
TRBV28	TRBJ2-5	CASSSEKVAGGQETQYF
TRBV6-1	TRBJ1-2	CASSRLAGDYGYTF
TRBV9	TRBJ2-1	CASSPTGSSYNEQFF
TRBV15	TRBJ1-5	CATSRGGQGRQPQHF
TRBV7-6	TRBJ1-3	CASSSLQGKAGNTIYF
TRBV4-1	TRBJ2-1	CASRLGLAVYNEQFF
TRBV7-2	TRBJ2-3	CASSFMPGQKTGDTQYF
TRBV6-1	TRBJ1-3	CASSAPGQGLPIGNTIYF
TRBV5-1	TRBJ2-1	CASSRLGQGARNEQFF
TRBV20-1	TRBJ2-7	CSARDRAGIEQYF
TRBV29-1	TRBJ2-7	CSVWGGRDYEQYF
TRBV20-1	TRBJ2-5	CSASGTGGGETQYF